This TCR beta chain was found in a study of blood T cell repertoires in COVID-19. Study summary: From T cells, B-cell-depleted T cells, or PBMCs came the material, which was cDNA or gDNA.

Looked up from germline, CDR1 is SGHRS and CDR2 is YFSETQ. J was trimmed by 3 bases and V by 0 bases; bases with no gene match: 17. This CDR3 has 20 amino acids. This table comes from immunoSEQ multiplex PCR, and its TCRdb copy is limited to in-frame clones, with some not included. The sample shows 250,000 to 300,000 clones, roughly 90% of them seen only once. Sequenced input: peripheral blood. This TCR was recovered from a woman aged 25-40 years with COVID-19, enrolled during active disease. The chain couples TRBV5-1 to TRBJ1-2; 10 bases align to TRBD1. The CDR3 protein is CASSLDGYGDRGREDYGYTF. The DNA for the CDR3 is TGCGCCAGCAGCTTGGACGGTTATGGGGACAGGGGAAGGGAAGACTATGGCTACACCTTC.